A selection of T cell receptor beta chains follows, all from one sample in a study of identical twins. From the 5' RACE reads, TCRdb called clonotypes with MiXCR, one entry per CDR3 protein. The repertoire holds some 790,000 distinct CDR3 sequences, with 15% to 20% as singletons. These data were also reused for a study on T cells expressing NK-cell markers.

Sequencing was performed on PBMCs. All receptors come from a woman in her late teens or twenties in good health. CDR3s include the opening cysteine and the closing phenylalanine or tryptophan. D genes are given only for firm matches. Clone size appears in some rows only: once, few, many, or a class for an expanded clone.

d_call: -; v_call: TRBV4-2; clone_size: -; j_call: TRBJ2-5; cdr3_aa: CASSQGGIADFQETQYF; cdr3_nt: TGTGCCAGCAGCCAAGGGGGTATAGCGGATTTCCAAGAGACCCAGTACTTC
d_call: TRBD1; v_call: TRBV2; clone_size: -; j_call: TRBJ2-7; cdr3_aa: CASSLQGFFYEQYF; cdr3_nt: TGTGCCAGCAGTTTACAGGGGTTTTTCTACGAGCAGTACTTC
d_call: -; v_call: TRBV19; clone_size: few; j_call: TRBJ2-1; cdr3_aa: CASKLAGHYNEQFF; cdr3_nt: TGTGCCAGTAAGCTCGCGGGCCACTACAATGAGCAGTTCTTC
d_call: TRBD2; v_call: TRBV28; clone_size: -; j_call: TRBJ2-7; cdr3_aa: CASSLPAFLAGPEEQYF; cdr3_nt: TGTGCCAGCAGTTTACCCGCCTTTCTAGCGGGGCCTGAGGAGCAGTACTTC
d_call: -; v_call: TRBV6-5; clone_size: -; j_call: TRBJ1-2; cdr3_aa: CASSYSRRSYGYTF; cdr3_nt: TGTGCCAGCAGTTACTCGCGTAGGAGCTATGGCTACACCTTC
d_call: -; v_call: TRBV20-1; clone_size: few; j_call: TRBJ1-1; cdr3_aa: CSAKTVNTEAFF; cdr3_nt: TGCAGTGCTAAAACAGTGAACACTGAAGCTTTCTTT
d_call: TRBD1; v_call: TRBV9; clone_size: many; j_call: TRBJ1-6; cdr3_aa: CASSAGQGGNSPLHF; cdr3_nt: TGTGCCAGCAGCGCTGGACAGGGCGGGAATTCACCCCTCCACTTT
d_call: -; v_call: TRBV3-1; clone_size: once; j_call: TRBJ2-5; cdr3_aa: CASSQRGYQETQYF; cdr3_nt: TGTGCCAGCAGCCAACGTGGGTACCAAGAGACCCAGTACTTC
d_call: TRBD1; v_call: TRBV6-5; clone_size: few; j_call: TRBJ2-7; cdr3_aa: CASSYGRTGEQYF; cdr3_nt: TGTGCCAGCAGTTACGGAAGGACAGGCGAGCAGTACTTC
d_call: TRBD1; v_call: TRBV6-2/TRBV6-3; clone_size: many; j_call: TRBJ1-2; cdr3_aa: CASTTRGGRGYGYTF; cdr3_nt: TGTGCCAGCACTACTAGAGGGGGCAGAGGCTATGGCTACACCTTC
d_call: -; v_call: TRBV12-3/TRBV12-4; clone_size: few; j_call: TRBJ2-2; cdr3_aa: CASRSGQHTGELFF; cdr3_nt: TGTGCCAGCAGATCGGGGCAGCACACCGGGGAGCTGTTTTTT
d_call: -; v_call: TRBV20-1; clone_size: few; j_call: TRBJ1-6; cdr3_aa: CSAPGTTLNSPLHF; cdr3_nt: TGCAGTGCCCCTGGGACAACCCTCAATTCACCCCTCCACTTT
d_call: TRBD1; v_call: TRBV20-1; clone_size: few; j_call: TRBJ1-2; cdr3_aa: CSATDRPSFGYTF; cdr3_nt: TGCAGTGCTACGGACAGGCCTTCCTTCGGCTACACCTTC
d_call: -; v_call: TRBV29-1; clone_size: -; j_call: TRBJ2-7; cdr3_aa: CSVDSATANEQYF; cdr3_nt: TGCAGCGTTGATAGCGCGACAGCAAACGAGCAGTACTTC
d_call: -; v_call: TRBV4-1; clone_size: -; j_call: TRBJ2-7; cdr3_aa: CASSQDRGTAYEQYF; cdr3_nt: TGCGCCAGCAGCCAAGATCGGGGGACAGCGTACGAGCAGTACTTC
d_call: TRBD2; v_call: TRBV20-1; clone_size: few; j_call: TRBJ2-5; cdr3_aa: CSAGRLAAETQYF; cdr3_nt: TGCAGTGCTGGCCGACTAGCTGCGGAGACCCAGTACTTC
d_call: -; v_call: TRBV24-1; clone_size: -; j_call: TRBJ2-1; cdr3_aa: CATSDYQGAGSYNEQFF; cdr3_nt: TGTGCCACCAGTGATTACCAGGGAGCCGGCTCCTACAATGAGCAGTTCTTC
d_call: TRBD2; v_call: TRBV20-1; clone_size: -; j_call: TRBJ2-7; cdr3_aa: CSARGGAQGYEQYF; cdr3_nt: TGCAGTGCCCGCGGGGGAGCTCAGGGCTACGAGCAGTACTTC
d_call: TRBD2; v_call: TRBV5-5; clone_size: few; j_call: TRBJ2-1; cdr3_aa: CASSLLAVHEQFF; cdr3_nt: TGTGCCAGCAGCTTGCTAGCGGTACATGAGCAGTTCTTC
d_call: TRBD2; v_call: TRBV20-1; clone_size: many; j_call: TRBJ2-5; cdr3_aa: CSAPLVAGSGTQYF; cdr3_nt: TGCAGTGCCCCCCTGGTAGCGGGGTCCGGGACCCAGTACTTC
d_call: TRBD2; v_call: TRBV4-2; clone_size: -; j_call: TRBJ2-2; cdr3_aa: CASSQTPGLAGAYTGELFF; cdr3_nt: TGTGCCAGCAGCCAAACCCCGGGACTAGCGGGGGCCTACACCGGGGAGCTGTTTTTT
d_call: -; v_call: TRBV5-4; clone_size: -; j_call: TRBJ1-1; cdr3_aa: CASSLAAGWVTEAFF; cdr3_nt: TGTGCCAGCAGCTTGGCGGCAGGGTGGGTCACTGAAGCTTTCTTT
d_call: -; v_call: TRBV10-3; clone_size: many; j_call: TRBJ2-3; cdr3_aa: CAISEGHTQYF; cdr3_nt: TGTGCCATCAGCGAAGGACATACGCAGTATTTT
d_call: -; v_call: TRBV7-8; clone_size: few; j_call: TRBJ1-1; cdr3_aa: CASSLGPFAFF; cdr3_nt: TGTGCCAGCAGCTTAGGGCCATTTGCTTTCTTT
d_call: -; v_call: TRBV5-6; clone_size: -; j_call: TRBJ1-5; cdr3_aa: CASSSGWGQPQHF; cdr3_nt: TGTGCCAGCAGCTCGGGGTGGGGTCAGCCCCAGCATTTT
d_call: -; v_call: TRBV5-1; clone_size: -; j_call: TRBJ2-1; cdr3_aa: CASSSGGVSYNEQFF; cdr3_nt: TGCGCCAGCAGCTCCGGGGGTGTTTCCTACAATGAGCAGTTCTTC
d_call: -; v_call: TRBV20-1; clone_size: few; j_call: TRBJ1-3; cdr3_aa: CSALYRDANTIYF; cdr3_nt: TGCAGTGCTCTGTACAGGGATGCAAACACCATATATTTT
d_call: TRBD2; v_call: TRBV12-3/TRBV12-4; clone_size: many; j_call: TRBJ2-3; cdr3_aa: CASSTSGLTTDTQYF; cdr3_nt: TGTGCCAGCAGTACCTCGGGACTAACCACAGATACGCAGTATTTT
d_call: -; v_call: TRBV10-2; clone_size: few; j_call: TRBJ2-7; cdr3_aa: CASSESWGPYEQYF; cdr3_nt: TGCGCCAGCAGTGAGTCTTGGGGCCCCTACGAGCAGTACTTC
d_call: -; v_call: TRBV6-2/TRBV6-3; clone_size: -; j_call: TRBJ2-1; cdr3_aa: CASSYGPGRNEQFF; cdr3_nt: TGTGCCAGCAGTTACGGCCCGGGACGGAATGAGCAGTTCTTC
d_call: -; v_call: TRBV20-1; clone_size: -; j_call: TRBJ2-5; cdr3_aa: CSARQGQETQYF; cdr3_nt: TGCAGTGCTAGGCAGGGGCAAGAGACCCAGTACTTC
d_call: -; v_call: TRBV20-1; clone_size: -; j_call: TRBJ2-1; cdr3_aa: CSARDSRSYNEQFF; cdr3_nt: TGCAGTGCTAGGGACTCACGCTCCTACAATGAGCAGTTCTTC
d_call: -; v_call: TRBV20-1; clone_size: many; j_call: TRBJ2-1; cdr3_aa: CSASSLARSLNYNEQFF; cdr3_nt: TGCAGTGCTAGTTCACTAGCCCGCTCTCTTAACTACAATGAGCAGTTCTTC
d_call: TRBD1; v_call: TRBV6-1; clone_size: -; j_call: TRBJ2-3; cdr3_aa: CASSPGTGRTDTQYF; cdr3_nt: TGTGCCAGCAGTCCGGGGACAGGTCGCACAGATACGCAGTATTTT
d_call: TRBD1; v_call: TRBV20-1; clone_size: -; j_call: TRBJ1-4; cdr3_aa: CSARDPTGGNEKLFF; cdr3_nt: TGCAGTGCTAGAGATCCTACAGGGGGTAATGAAAAACTGTTTTTT
d_call: TRBD2; v_call: TRBV6-2/TRBV6-3; clone_size: -; j_call: TRBJ2-2; cdr3_aa: CASSPLRGGTGELFF; cdr3_nt: TGTGCCAGCAGCCCCCTGCGGGGGGGTACCGGGGAGCTGTTTTTT
d_call: -; v_call: TRBV7-9; clone_size: few; j_call: TRBJ1-5; cdr3_aa: CASSFGTQPQHF; cdr3_nt: TGTGCCAGCAGCTTTGGGACTCAGCCCCAGCATTTT